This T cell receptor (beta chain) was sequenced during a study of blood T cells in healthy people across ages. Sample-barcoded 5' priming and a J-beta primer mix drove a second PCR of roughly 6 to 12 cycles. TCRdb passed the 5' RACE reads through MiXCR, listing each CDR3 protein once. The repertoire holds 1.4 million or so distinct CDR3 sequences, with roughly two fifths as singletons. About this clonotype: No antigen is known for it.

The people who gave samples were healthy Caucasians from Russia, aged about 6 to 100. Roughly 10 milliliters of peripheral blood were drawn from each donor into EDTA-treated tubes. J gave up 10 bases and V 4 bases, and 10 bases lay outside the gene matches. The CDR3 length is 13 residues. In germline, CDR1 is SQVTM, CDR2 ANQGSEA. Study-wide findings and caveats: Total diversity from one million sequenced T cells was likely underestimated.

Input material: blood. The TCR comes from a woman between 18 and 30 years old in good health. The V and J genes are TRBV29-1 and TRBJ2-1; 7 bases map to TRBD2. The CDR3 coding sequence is TGCAGCGTTGTTCTAGCGGAGGCCTACGAGCAGTTCTTC. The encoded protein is CSVVLAEAYEQFF.